The 6 T cell receptor beta chains below all came from one sample that was sequenced in a study of blood T cell repertoires in COVID-19 (TCRdb year 2020). The library was obtained by the immunoSEQ multiplex PCR assay. The source is immuneACCESS, and TCRdb retained only in-frame sequences with V and J called. Part of the clones is not carried over; for the studies checked, unresolved V genes explain less than half of this, and the remainder is unexplained. This sample comprises under 250,000 clones, about nine tenths of them detected only once. In total, the top ten clones hold under 7% of the sample. The sequenced material came from peripheral blood. These receptors were obtained from a man aged 55 to 70 who had recovered from COVID-19.

The V gene is TRBV4-1, the J gene TRBJ2-3; 11 bases agree with TRBD2. The germline gives CDR1 MGHRA, CDR2 YSYEKL. J lost 0 bases, V lost 5 bases, and 7 bases had no gene match. The CDR3 covers 17 residues. For the CDR3, the DNA is TGCGCCAGCAGCGACACTAGCGGGGGCACTAGCACAGATACGCAGTATTTT. It encodes CASSDTSGGTSTDTQYF.

V usage is TRBV25-1 and J usage is TRBJ2-7; D is possibly TRBD1 (5 bases). Trimming removed 4 bases from V and 3 bases from J, with 13 bases in between. Germline values: CDR1 MGHDK, CDR2 SYGVNS. CDR3 length equals 14 residues. CDR3 region: CASSASGQLYEQYF. The DNA for the CDR3 is TGTGCCAGCAGTGCATCTGGACAACTCTACGAGCAGTACTTC.

The chain links TRBV12-3 or TRBV12-4 to TRBJ2-1, with 7 nucleotides matching TRBD2. The CDR3 spans 13 residues. CDR3 protein: CAGVAGPYNEQFF. The CDR3 nucleotides are TGTGCGGGGGTAGCGGGCCCCTACAATGAGCAGTTCTTC.

The chain employs TRBV7-2 and TRBJ2-6; TRBD2 is a possible D gene (5 bases). Germline CDR1 is SGHTA and CDR2 is FQGNSA. V was clipped by 1 base and J by 0 bases, with 7 bases between them. There are 16 residues in the CDR3. This CDR3 is CASSLGRASGANVLTF. The CDR3 region has the DNA TGTGCCAGCAGCTTAGGGCGGGCCTCTGGGGCCAACGTCCTGACTTTC.

V is TRBV27 and J is TRBJ1-4; perhaps TRBD1 as D (5 bases). Per the germline V gene, CDR1 is MNHEY and CDR2 is SMNVEV (reference sequence). Trimming left V 7 bases short and J 10 bases short, with 22 bases between. This CDR3 is 15 amino acids long. CDR3 DNA: TGTGCCAGCACTCTCTTAGGGGCAGGGCCTGGAAAACTGTTTTTT. It specifies CASTLLGAGPGKLFF.

V usage is TRBV11-1 and J usage is TRBJ2-1, with D possibly TRBD1 on 5 matching bases. The CDR3 has 15 residues. The germline CDR1 and CDR2 sequences are SGHAT and FQDESV (reference sequence). V gave up 1 base and J gave up 2 bases, with 9 bases separating them. CDR3 nucleotide sequence: TGTGCCAGCAGCTTAGGGGGCGGACCCTACAATGAGCAGTTCTTC. It yields the protein CASSLGGGPYNEQFF.